The 23 T cell receptor beta chains listed next were all sequenced from one sample in a study of shared clonotypes between healthy human individuals. Sequencing used immunoSEQ multiplex PCR; TCRdb keeps in-frame clones, though not all of them. The table shows about 490,000 clones, with roughly 85% occurring only once. Sequencing input: PBMCs. These receptors came from a woman in her thirties or forties in good health. Some clones in this sample may be carry-over from other donors' samples.

This clone was counted a single time. The V and J genes are TRBV29-1 and TRBJ2-7; 9 nucleotides line up with TRBD1. The V gene end was trimmed by 6 bases and the J gene end by 1 base; junction bases not matched to a gene: 7. Germline lookup yields CDR1 SQVTM and CDR2 ANQGSEA. The CDR3 length is 14 residues. The CDR3 is CSVAPGTGSYEQYF. Here the CDR3 DNA reads TGCAGCGTCGCTCCGGGGACAGGGTCCTACGAGCAGTACTTC.

The chain joins TRBV28 to TRBJ1-4; 10 nucleotides align to TRBD1. Germline V gene data show CDR1 as MDHEN and CDR2 as SYDVKM. There are 16 residues in the CDR3. Trimming cost V 4 bases and J 7 bases; bases outside gene matches: 9. CDR3 region: CASSSPTGGAGEKLFF. CDR3 sequence (DNA): TGTGCCAGCAGTTCCCCGACAGGGGGCGCGGGTGAAAAACTGTTTTTT.

The V and J genes are TRBV10-3 and TRBJ1-2; no reliable D call. V was cut by 3 bases and J by 7 bases, with 9 bases left in between. CDR3 length equals 12 residues. Germline V gives CDR1 ENHRY, CDR2 SYGVKD. For the CDR3, the DNA is TGTGCCATCAGTGATTTAAGGACTGGCTACACCTTC. Translation gives CAISDLRTGYTF.

The CDR3 loop reads CARVHEQFF. CDR3 in DNA: TGTGCTAGGGTGCATGAGCAGTTCTTC. This rearrangement joins TRBV28 to TRBJ2-1, with D unclear. The CDR3 has 9 amino acids. Germline CDR1 reads MDHEN; CDR2 reads SYDVKM.

CDR3 amino acids: CASSRRLAENTGELFF. For the CDR3, the DNA is TGTGCCAGCAGCCGCAGACTAGCGGAGAACACCGGGGAGCTGTTTTTT. This chain uses TRBV7-8 with TRBJ2-2; TRBD2 matches at 9 bases. CDR1 is SGHVS, CDR2 FQNEAQ, per germline. After removal of 5 bases from V and 1 base from J, the junction contained 5 bases not matched to a gene. The CDR3 contains 16 residues. Full variable domain (missing parts from reference TRBV7-8 and TRBJ2-2): GAGVSQSPRYKVAKRGQDVALRCDPISGHVSLFWYQQALGQGPEFLTYFQNEAQLDKSGLPSDRFFAERPEGSVSTLKIQRTQQEDSAVYLCASSRRLAENTGELFFGEGSRLTVL.

This chain connects TRBV29-1 to TRBJ1-4; D is ambiguous. The CDR3 covers 13 residues. CDR1 is SQVTM and CDR2 is ANQGSEA in the germline V gene. V was trimmed by 7 bases and J by 7 bases, leaving 16 bases between them. CDR3 loop: CSAVPGPGEKLFF. Written as DNA, the CDR3 is TGCAGCGCTGTCCCGGGTCCGGGTGAAAAACTGTTTTTT.

J is TRBJ2-1 and V is TRBV19, with 10 nucleotides matching TRBD2. The CDR3 loop spans 14 amino acids. Germline V gives CDR1 LNHDA, CDR2 SQIVND (reference sequence). The junction had 5 bases not matched to a gene; V was cut back by 3 bases and J by 9 bases. CDR3 residues: CASSIGTSVGEQFF. CDR3 DNA: TGTGCCAGTAGTATCGGGACTAGCGTCGGTGAGCAGTTCTTC.

This clone was detected a few times. This chain uses TRBV10-3 with TRBJ2-5; 8 positions match TRBD2. After removal of 11 bases from V and 1 base from J, the junction contained 9 bases not matched to a gene. CDR3 size: 14 residues. Germline assignment: CDR1 ENHRY and CDR2 SYGVKD. DNA of the CDR3: TGTGCCTCCCGATCTAGCGGGTTCCAAGAGACCCAGTACTTC. Amino acid sequence: CASRSSGFQETQYF.

The chain recombines TRBV2 with TRBJ1-1; perhaps TRBD1 as D (6 bases). V lost 5 bases to trimming and J lost 0 bases, with 10 bases between them. The CDR3 consists of 14 residues. CDR1 is SNHLY, CDR2 FYNNEI, per germline. CDR3 loop: CASSPGQMNTEAFF. The DNA of the CDR3 is TGTGCCAGCAGTCCCGGACAGATGAACACTGAAGCTTTCTTT.

The rearrangement joins TRBV7-8 to TRBJ2-7, with D possibly matching TRBD2 (6 bases). The CDR3 runs to 17 residues. Germline V gene data show CDR1 as SGHVS and CDR2 as FQNEAQ. Trimming took 5 bases from V and 2 from J, leaving 22 bases between them. The CDR3 DNA reads TGTGCCAGCAGCCCGGGACGGGGGACCATTGGGACCTACGAGCAGTACTTC. Its translation is CASSPGRGTIGTYEQYF.

In DNA form, the CDR3 reads TGTGCCAGCAGTCAGAGGTGGCGGGGGGCCAACGTCCTGACTTTC. Amino acids: CASSQRWRGANVLTF. The chain recombines TRBV28 with TRBJ2-6, with no clear D. CDR3 length equals 15 residues. V lost 5 bases and J lost 4, with 12 bases in between. Per germline, CDR1 MDHEN and CDR2 SYDVKM.

Here the CDR3 reads CAWTGGRALISGNTIYF. The DNA of the CDR3 is TGTGCCTGGACGGGCGGCAGGGCTCTTATCTCTGGAAACACCATATATTTT. The chain joins TRBV30 to TRBJ1-3; D may be TRBD1 (5 bases). CDR1 is GTSNPN and CDR2 is SVGIG in the germline V gene (reference sequence). The CDR3 runs 17 residues. The germline V and J ends were trimmed by 4 bases and 0 bases, with 19 bases remaining between them. The variable domain in full, with the rest retrieved from reference TRBV30 and TRBJ1-3, is SQTIHQWPATLVQPVGSPLSLECTVEGTSNPNLYWYRQAAGRGLQLLFYSVGIGQISSEVPQNLSASRPQDRQFILSSKKLLLSDSGFYLCAWTGGRALISGNTIYFGEGSWLTVV.

This sequence joins TRBV7-3 and TRBJ2-2, with D possibly being TRBD1 (6 bases). CDR3 length equals 14 residues. CDR1 SGHTA and CDR2 FQGTGA come from the germline V gene. The V and J ends lost 5 bases and 6 bases respectively, with 13 bases between them. CDR3 nucleotides: TGTGCCAGCAGCGTGAACAGGGTATCCGGGGAGCTGTTTTTT. Its translation is CASSVNRVSGELFF.

The chain is built from TRBV4-1 and TRBJ2-4; 7 positions agree with TRBD2. Germline lookup yields CDR1 MGHRA and CDR2 YSYEKL. The CDR3 is 17 amino acids. Germline trimming cut 1 base from V and 1 base from J; bases unmatched to any gene: 7. CDR3 region: CASSQGSGGSAKNIQYF. CDR3 nucleotides: TGCGCCAGCAGCCAAGGATCTGGCGGGAGCGCCAAAAACATTCAGTACTTC.

This clone was seen more than once but under ten times. The chain is built from TRBV15 and TRBJ1-2, with D possibly being TRBD1 (6 bases). The V and J ends lost 5 bases and 4 bases respectively, with 17 bases between them. Germline V gene lookup returns CDR1 LNHNV and CDR2 YYDKDF (reference sequence). The CDR3 covers 15 residues. The CDR3 sequence is CATSLGKGGVYGYTF. CDR3 DNA: TGTGCCACCAGCCTCGGTAAGGGGGGCGTCTATGGCTACACCTTC. Supplemented by reference TRBV15 and TRBJ1-2, the full variable domain reads DAMVIQNPRYQVTQFGKPVTLSCSQTLNHNVMYWYQQKSSQAPKLLFHYYDKDFNNEADTPDNFQSRRPNTSFCFLDIRSPGLGDTAMYLCATSLGKGGVYGYTFGSGTRLTVV.

The J gene is TRBJ2-4, the V gene TRBV30; perhaps TRBD1 as D (5 bases). Germline CDR1 is GTSNPN and CDR2 is SVGIG (reference sequence). The CDR3 loop spans 14 amino acids. With 3 bases removed from V and 1 base from J, the gap between germline ends came to 10 bases. CDR3 nucleotide sequence: TGTGCCTGGAGCCTAGGGGCGGCCAAAAACATTCAGTACTTC. This sequence encodes CAWSLGAAKNIQYF.

The chain joins TRBV7-8 to TRBJ2-7; 13 bases are a match to TRBD2. Trimming cost V 5 bases and J 4 bases; bases outside gene matches: 8. The CDR3 loop spans 16 amino acids. Per germline, CDR1 SGHVS and CDR2 FQNEAQ. The CDR3, as DNA: TGTGCCAGCAGCATCGGACTAGCGGGAGTGTTTTACGAGCAGTACTTC. Encoded protein: CASSIGLAGVFYEQYF.

This chain connects TRBV18 to TRBJ1-4; D remains ambiguous. The CDR3 extends over 13 amino acids. V dropped 6 bases and J dropped 7 bases, with 12 bases sitting between them. CDR1 is KGHSH, CDR2 LQKENI, per germline. The CDR3 DNA follows: TGTGCCAGCTCGCGCGTACCGGGTGAAAAACTGTTTTTT. It yields the protein CASSRVPGEKLFF.

This clone was recorded once. The J gene is TRBJ2-7, the V gene TRBV6-5; 7 nucleotides align to TRBD2. The CDR3 loop spans 13 amino acids. V trimming: 7 bases; J trimming: 4 bases; junction bases outside the gene matches: 7. CDR1 MNHEY and CDR2 SVGAGI come from the germline V gene. The CDR3 DNA is TGTGCCAGCAATTCAGGCGGGGGTTACGAGCAGTACTTC. It codes for CASNSGGGYEQYF.

CDR3 region: CASSSSGTRSTGELFF. In nucleotides, the CDR3 is TGTGCCAGCAGCTCTTCCGGGACCCGAAGCACCGGGGAGCTGTTTTTT. The chain combines TRBV7-2 with TRBJ2-2, with D perhaps assigned TRBD1 or TRBD2 (5 bases each). CDR1 and CDR2 from the germline V gene are SGHTA and FQGNSA. V lost 4 bases and J lost 4, with 16 bases in between. The CDR3 loop spans 16 amino acids.

This rearrangement joins TRBV29-1 to TRBJ2-2; 9 bases line up with TRBD2. CDR1 is SQVTM, CDR2 ANQGSEA, per germline. The trim removed 5 bases at V and 5 bases at J, leaving 9 bases unmatched. The CDR3 loop spans 15 amino acids. The CDR3 protein is CSVSLSGSGTGELFF. CDR3 coding DNA: TGCAGCGTTTCTCTTAGCGGGAGTGGGACCGGGGAGCTGTTTTTT.

The V gene is TRBV5-1, the J gene TRBJ1-1; tentative D call: TRBD1 (5 bases). The germline CDR1 and CDR2 sequences are SGHRS and YFSETQ. The CDR3 consists of 15 residues. The V gene lost 3 bases and the J gene lost 3 bases, with 15 bases spanning the gap. The CDR3 nucleotides are TGCGCCAGCAGCTATGATGCAGGGTCGGACACTGAAGCTTTCTTT. Its translation is CASSYDAGSDTEAFF.

Concerning this clone itself: This sample includes further DNA sequences coding for the same CDR3. The chain links TRBV11-2 to TRBJ1-4; D call uncertain. CDR1 SGHAT and CDR2 FQNNGV come from the germline V gene. V was trimmed by 6 bases and J by 7 bases, leaving 9 bases between them. CDR3 size: 12 residues. CDR3 amino acids: CASSFSGEKLFF. CDR3 nucleotide sequence: TGTGCCAGCAGTTTTTCGGGTGAAAAACTGTTTTTT. The whole variable domain, remainder taken from reference TRBV11-2 and TRBJ1-4, is EAGVAQSPRYKIIEKRQSVAFWCNPISGHATLYWYQQILGQGPKLLIQFQNNGVVDDSQLPKDRFSAERLKGVDSTLKIQPAKLEDSAVYLCASSFSGEKLFFGSGTQLSVL.